These 24 T cell receptor beta chains were sequenced from one sample in a study of cytomegalovirus exposure and HLA in healthy donors. Researchers ran the PCR with 60 Vbeta and 13 Jbeta primers. Clones were sequenced by immunoSEQ multiplex PCR, and TCRdb holds only the in-frame ones, with some missing. This repertoire shows roughly 120,000 clones, 65% to 80% found once; its top ten account for approximately 1%. The specimen sequenced was PBMCs. These receptor sequences come from a human donor in good health.

The gene calls are TRBV6-5 and TRBJ2-1, with D possibly TRBD2 on 7 matching bases. V was shortened by 2 bases and J by 0 bases, with 11 bases between the two germline ends. The CDR3 contains 16 residues. CDR1 and CDR2 from the germline V gene are MNHEY and SVGAGI. CDR3 region: CASSYRGGYSYNEQFF. CDR3 bases: TGTGCCAGCAGTTACCGCGGGGGCTACTCCTACAATGAGCAGTTCTTC.

The V gene is TRBV4-1, the J gene TRBJ1-4, with 8 bases fitting TRBD1. The CDR3 extends over 15 amino acids. Per germline, CDR1 MGHRA and CDR2 YSYEKL. After removal of 4 bases from V and 7 bases from J, the junction contained 8 bases not matched to a gene. The CDR3 protein is CASSPVTGEGEKLFF. The CDR3 DNA is TGCGCCAGCAGCCCCGTGACAGGGGAGGGTGAAAAACTGTTTTTT.

The chain carries TRBV5-1 and TRBJ1-3, with 8 bases matching TRBD1. Germline assignment: CDR1 SGHRS and CDR2 YFSETQ. Trimming took 4 bases from V and 4 from J; bases not matched to a gene: 7. The CDR3 covers 15 residues. The CDR3 reads CASSVDRDLGNTIYF. The CDR3 coding sequence is TGCGCCAGCAGCGTGGACAGGGATTTGGGAAACACCATATATTTT.

The V call is TRBV27, the J call TRBJ2-2; 9 bases are a match to TRBD1. J lost 6 bases, V lost 8 bases, and 10 bases had no gene match. The CDR3 has 15 amino acids. Germline lookup yields CDR1 MNHEY and CDR2 SMNVEV (reference sequence). CDR3: CASASGQGGAGELFF. CDR3 DNA: TGTGCCAGCGCGTCGGGACAGGGAGGCGCCGGGGAGCTGTTTTTT.

The CDR3, as DNA: TGTGCCAGCAGCTCGCAGGGGAACACCGGGGAGCTGTTTTTT. It is translated as CASSSQGNTGELFF. The chain employs TRBV5-6 and TRBJ2-2, with a weak D call TRBD1 (5 bases). There are 14 residues in the CDR3. CDR1 is SGHDT and CDR2 is YYEEEE in the germline V gene. The V end lost 3 bases, the J end lost 1 base, and 7 bases lay between the germline ends.

The chain links TRBV5-5 to TRBJ1-5, with D possibly matching TRBD1 (5 bases). Trimming shortened V by 9 bases and J by 6 bases, and 19 bases separated the two germline ends. CDR3 length equals 14 residues. Germline CDR1 and CDR2: SGHKS and YYEKEE (reference sequence). CDR3 residues: CANPGGGYVQPQHF. Written as DNA, the CDR3 is TGTGCCAACCCCGGGGGAGGGTACGTTCAGCCCCAGCATTTT.

This chain connects TRBV7-5 to TRBJ2-1; the table's D call TRBD1 went unverified against the DNA. TRBV7-5 is flagged as a pseudogene. There are 17 residues in the CDR3. The CDR3 DNA is TGTGCCAGAAGCTTAGAGGTTTGGGACAGCCCCTACAATGAGCAGTTCTTC. Its translation: CARSLEVWDSPYNEQFF.

The rearrangement joins TRBV5-6 to TRBJ2-1; D is uncertain. Germline assignment: CDR1 SGHDT and CDR2 YYEEEE. There are 15 residues in the CDR3. The V end was cut by 1 base, the J end by 5 bases, with 13 bases between. CDR3 residues: CASSLRQGMDNEQFF. The CDR3 DNA reads TGTGCCAGCAGCTTGCGACAAGGCATGGACAATGAGCAGTTCTTC.

The rearrangement uses TRBV5-1 and TRBJ2-3; 7 positions agree with TRBD1. The V segment lost 1 base and the J segment 2 bases; nucleotides outside the gene matches: 4. The CDR3 is made up of 15 amino acids. Germline assignment: CDR1 SGHRS and CDR2 YFSETQ. The CDR3 bases are TGCGCCAGCAGCTTGCGACAGGGTTTCACAGATACGCAGTATTTT. Encoded protein: CASSLRQGFTDTQYF.

This chain connects TRBV5-4 to TRBJ2-1; 10 nucleotides align to TRBD2. CDR3 size: 13 residues. V shed 3 bases, J shed 8 bases, and the junction held 2 bases outside the gene matches. Germline lookup yields CDR1 SGHNT and CDR2 YYREEE (reference sequence). Written as DNA, the CDR3 is TGTGCCAGCAGCTGGGGGACTAGCGATGAGCAGTTCTTC. Amino acids: CASSWGTSDEQFF.

The genes are TRBV7-9 and TRBJ1-2; no clear D gene. The V and J ends lost 0 bases and 3 bases respectively, with 14 bases between them. The CDR3 is made up of 16 amino acids. Germline lookup yields CDR1 SEHNR and CDR2 FQNEAQ (reference sequence). The CDR3 sequence: CASSLAYVTEDYGYTF. For the CDR3, the DNA is TGTGCCAGCAGCTTAGCGTACGTCACGGAGGACTATGGCTACACCTTC.

The chain uses TRBV28 and TRBJ1-5, with a tentative D call TRBD1 (5 bases). Germline CDR1 is MDHEN and CDR2 is SYDVKM. The CDR3 covers 14 residues. V was pared by 5 bases and J by 2 bases, with 10 bases between. Here the CDR3 DNA reads TGTGCCAGCAGTCCCGGAGGGGGCAATCAGCCCCAGCATTTT. It codes for CASSPGGGNQPQHF. Together with reference TRBV28 and TRBJ1-5, the CDR3 gives the full variable domain: DVKVTQSSRYLVKRTGEKVFLECVQDMDHENMFWYRQDPGLGLRLIYFSYDVKMKEKGDIPEGYSVSREKKERFSLILESASTNQTSMYLCASSPGGGNQPQHFGDGTRLSIL.

This clone was seen only a few times. V usage is TRBV5-1 and J usage is TRBJ1-4; D perhaps matches TRBD1 (6 bases). The CDR3 is 15 residues long. The germline CDR1 and CDR2 sequences are SGHRS and YFSETQ. V lost 0 bases and J 8 bases, leaving 14 bases between the germline ends. In nucleotides, the CDR3 is TGCGCCAGCAGCTTGGGCACAGGGTTGAGGGAAAAACTGTTTTTT. Translated, it gives CASSLGTGLREKLFF.

The chain employs TRBV27 and TRBJ2-7; TRBD1 is a possible D gene (5 bases). The CDR3 spans 14 residues. Per the germline V gene, CDR1 is MNHEY and CDR2 is SMNVEV (reference sequence). The germline V and J ends were trimmed by 5 bases and 2 bases, with 13 bases remaining between them. CDR3 coding DNA: TGTGCCAGCAGTCCAAGGGGCCCGGCCTACGAGCAGTACTTC. This sequence encodes CASSPRGPAYEQYF.

The chain couples TRBV27 to TRBJ1-1; 7 bases agree with TRBD1. Unmatched junction bases numbered 6, after V lost 3 bases and J lost 5 bases. The CDR3 runs 14 residues. Germline V CDR1 and CDR2: MNHEY, SMNVEV (reference sequence). The CDR3 DNA sequence: TGTGCCAGCAGTTTGTACAGGGGTCGGACTGAAGCTTTCTTT. It is translated as CASSLYRGRTEAFF.

The V call is TRBV28, the J call TRBJ2-7; D ambiguous. Germline CDR1 MDHEN, CDR2 SYDVKM. The CDR3 loop spans 16 amino acids. Trimming left V 3 bases short and J 2 bases short, with 17 bases between. CDR3 DNA: TGTGCCAGCAGTTTTCTCTCGGGTGGAAACCCCTACGAGCAGTACTTC. It codes for CASSFLSGGNPYEQYF. Full variable domain (rest looked up from reference TRBV28 and TRBJ2-7): DVKVTQSSRYLVKRTGEKVFLECVQDMDHENMFWYRQDPGLGLRLIYFSYDVKMKEKGDIPEGYSVSREKKERFSLILESASTNQTSMYLCASSFLSGGNPYEQYFGPGTRLTVT.

The rearrangement joins TRBV4-1 to TRBJ2-4; D possibly corresponds to TRBD2 (5 bases). The germline gives CDR1 MGHRA, CDR2 YSYEKL. V lost 1 base and J 0 bases, leaving 7 bases between the germline ends. This CDR3 has 15 residues. The chain's CDR3 is CASSQVGLAKNIQYF. In nucleotides, the CDR3 is TGCGCCAGCAGCCAAGTAGGACTAGCCAAAAACATTCAGTACTTC.

The J gene is TRBJ2-7, the V gene TRBV7-2; TRBD1 agrees at 8 bases. V was pared by 7 bases and J by 6 bases, with 5 bases of the junction left unmatched. This CDR3 region has 12 residues. CDR1 is SGHTA, CDR2 FQGNSA, per germline. CDR3 residues: CASTQQGAEQYF. The CDR3 bases are TGTGCCAGCACCCAGCAGGGGGCCGAGCAGTACTTC.

As to this clone: The sample contains more than one DNA sequence encoding this CDR3. The chain uses TRBV18 and TRBJ2-7, with D perhaps matching TRBD2 (7 bases). The CDR3 is made up of 13 amino acids. The germline V gene encodes CDR1 KGHSH and CDR2 LQKENI. With 3 bases removed from V and 3 bases from J, the gap between germline ends came to 9 bases. The chain's CDR3 is CASSPGGRYEQYF. DNA for the CDR3: TGTGCCAGCTCACCGGGGGGGCGCTACGAGCAGTACTTC.

This clone occurred a few times. The chain uses TRBV6-6 and TRBJ1-1; D ambiguous. The germline CDR1 and CDR2 sequences are MNHNY and SVGAGI (reference sequence). This CDR3 spans 13 amino acids. The V end was cut by 0 bases, the J end by 3 bases, with 5 bases between. The CDR3 spells CASSYSRDTEAFF. CDR3 nucleotide sequence: TGTGCCAGCAGTTACTCGAGAGACACTGAAGCTTTCTTT.

The CDR3 DNA reads as TGTGCCAGCACCAGGGGAGGGACCAAGCTTGATACGCAGTATTTT. It specifies CASTRGGTKLDTQYF. V is TRBV7-2 and J is TRBJ2-3; possible D gene TRBD2, 7 bases. CDR3 size: 15 residues. V was clipped by 7 bases and J by 6 bases, with 20 bases between them. Looked up from germline, CDR1 is SGHTA and CDR2 is FQGNSA.

This clone appeared a single time. The chain uses TRBV7-9 and TRBJ1-2; 7 bases match TRBD1. The CDR3 is made up of 16 amino acids. Germline CDR1 SEHNR, CDR2 FQNEAQ (reference sequence). With 3 bases clipped from V and 2 bases from J, the junction kept 9 bases outside the gene matches. Here the CDR3 reads CASSFTRDSLNYGYTF. CDR3 bases: TGTGCCAGCAGCTTTACGAGGGACAGCCTAAACTATGGCTACACCTTC.

CDR3 sequence reads: CASRPRDRGWTNYGYTF. The CDR3 DNA is TGTGCCAGCAGGCCCCGGGACAGGGGGTGGACTAACTATGGCTACACCTTC. The J gene is TRBJ1-2, the V gene TRBV7-2, with 11 bases fitting TRBD1. Germline values: CDR1 SGHTA, CDR2 FQGNSA. The CDR3 length is 17 residues. With V trimmed by 6 bases and J by 0 bases, 9 bases remained unmatched.

The V and J genes are TRBV7-8 and TRBJ2-3; 7 nucleotides agree with TRBD2. V dropped 5 bases and J dropped 6; count of bases not matched to a gene: 2. Germline V gene data show CDR1 as SGHVS and CDR2 as FQNEAQ. There are 12 residues in the CDR3. CDR3 amino acids: CASSDSGDTQYF. DNA for the CDR3: TGTGCCAGCAGCGATAGCGGGGATACGCAGTATTTT.